This paragraph covers one TCR beta chain sequence. Its antigen is unknown. Germline loops: CDR1 ENHRY, CDR2 SYGVKD. V lost 7 bases to trimming and J lost 6 bases, with 15 bases between them. The CDR3 covers 14 residues. This entry is derived from a study of T-cell memory formation after mild COVID-19. Whole-study context: Most TCR clusters belonged to a single donor. Study conclusions and caveats: The pre-infection memory compartment contained some responding clones, suggesting cross-reactive memory joined. Contracting clones localized mainly to CM and EM when CD4+ and mainly to EMRA when CD8+.

TCRdb redid the calling of the 5' RACE reads with MiXCR, one entry per CDR3 protein. The repertoire consists of roughly 620,000 distinct CDR3 sequences, with under 20% occurring once and the leading ten covering 12%. The sequence derives from an adult woman who had mild COVID-19 (a few samples of this study predate the infection). Cell type and time point are not known. V and J are TRBV10-3 and TRBJ2-2, with D possibly matching TRBD2 (6 bases). Sequenced sample: PBMCs or a T cell subset sorted from them (not recorded which). CDR3 sequence reads: CAITDGTQAGELFF. The CDR3 DNA reads as TGTGCCATCACTGACGGGACTCAGGCCGGGGAGCTGTTTTTT.